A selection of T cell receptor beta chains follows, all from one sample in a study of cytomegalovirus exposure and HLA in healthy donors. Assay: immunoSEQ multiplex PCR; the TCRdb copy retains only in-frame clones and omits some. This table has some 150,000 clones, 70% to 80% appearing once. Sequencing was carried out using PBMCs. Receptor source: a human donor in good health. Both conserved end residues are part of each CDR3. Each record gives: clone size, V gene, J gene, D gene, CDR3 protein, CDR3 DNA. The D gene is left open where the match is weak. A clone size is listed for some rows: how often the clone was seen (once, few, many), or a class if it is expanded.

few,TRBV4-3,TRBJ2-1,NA,CASSQGWGVEQFF,TGCGCCAGCAGCCAAGGTTGGGGGGTTGAGCAGTTCTTC
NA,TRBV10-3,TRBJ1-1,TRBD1,CAIRRQGAEAFF,TGTGCCATCAGACGACAGGGGGCTGAAGCTTTCTTT
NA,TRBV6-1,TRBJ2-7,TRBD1,CASSEGQGAYEQYF,TGTGCCAGCAGTGAGGGACAGGGGGCCTACGAGCAGTACTTC
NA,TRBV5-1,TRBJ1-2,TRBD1,CASSPSTGQPNYGYTF,TGCGCCAGCAGCCCTTCTACGGGACAGCCTAACTATGGCTACACCTTC
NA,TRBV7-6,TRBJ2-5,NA,CASSFKETQYF,TGTGCCAGCAGCTTCAAAGAGACCCAGTACTTC
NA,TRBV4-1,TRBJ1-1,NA,CASSQDRHGANLNTEAFF,TGCGCCAGCAGCCAAGATCGCCACGGAGCAAACTTGAACACTGAAGCTTTCTTT
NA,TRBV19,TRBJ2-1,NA,CASSIAHSGILSYHEQFF,TGTGCCAGTAGTATAGCCCACTCGGGGATTTTAAGTTACCATGAGCAGTTCTTC
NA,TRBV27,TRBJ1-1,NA,CASSLESGDPGNTEAFF,TGTGCCAGCAGTTTAGAGTCAGGGGACCCTGGCAACACTGAAGCTTTCTTT
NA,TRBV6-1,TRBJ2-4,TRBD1,CASDRAGNIQYF,TGTGCCAGCGACAGGGCTGGGAACATTCAGTACTTC
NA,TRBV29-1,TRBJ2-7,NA,CSAGTTYEQYF,TGCAGCGCCGGGACAACCTACGAGCAGTACTTC
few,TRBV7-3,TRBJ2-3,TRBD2,CASSPRTSGADTQYF,TGTGCCAGCAGCCCTCGGACTAGCGGCGCAGATACGCAGTATTTT
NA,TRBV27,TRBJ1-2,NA,CVSSRVAGGYTF,TGTGTCAGCAGTCGAGTCGCAGGCGGCTACACCTTC
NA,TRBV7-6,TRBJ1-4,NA,CASSFTTNEKLFF,TGTGCCAGCAGCTTTACAACTAATGAAAAACTGTTTTTT
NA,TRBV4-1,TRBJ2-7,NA,CASSQGGVLGAGASYEQYF,TGCGCCAGCAGCCAGGGGGGGGTTTTGGGCGCGGGGGCCTCCTACGAGCAGTACTTC
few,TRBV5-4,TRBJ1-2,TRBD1,CASSLGGTDLYGYTF,TGTGCCAGCAGCTTGGGTGGGACAGACCTCTATGGCTACACCTTC
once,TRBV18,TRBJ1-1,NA,CASSPRQGPTEAFF,TGTGCCAGCTCACCACGCCAGGGTCCAACGGAAGCTTTCTTT
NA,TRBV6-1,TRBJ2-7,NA,CASCPGYEQYF,TGTGCCAGCTGTCCGGGCTACGAGCAGTACTTC
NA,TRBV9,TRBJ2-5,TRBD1,CASRGQGQETQYF,TGTGCCAGCAGGGGACAGGGGCAAGAGACCCAGTACTTC
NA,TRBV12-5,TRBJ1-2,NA,CASALNPGRANYGYTF,TGTGCTAGTGCCCTCAATCCGGGAAGAGCTAACTATGGCTACACCTTC
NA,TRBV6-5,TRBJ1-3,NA,CASSPFSGNTIYF,TGTGCCAGCAGTCCCTTCTCTGGAAACACCATATATTTT
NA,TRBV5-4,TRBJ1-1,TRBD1,CASRRQGAEAFF,TGTGCCAGCAGACGACAGGGGGCTGAAGCTTTCTTT
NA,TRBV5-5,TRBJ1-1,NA,CASSLGQAATEAFF,TGTGCCAGCAGCTTGGGACAGGCTGCCACTGAAGCTTTCTTT
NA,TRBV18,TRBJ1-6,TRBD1,CASSPTGGNNSPLHF,TGTGCCAGCTCACCCACAGGGGGTAATAATTCACCCCTCCACTTT
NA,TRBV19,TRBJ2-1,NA,CASRAGETEQFF,TGTGCCAGTAGGGCAGGGGAGACTGAGCAGTTCTTC
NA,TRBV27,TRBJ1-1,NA,CASSSNTEAFF,TGTGCCAGCAGCTCGAACACTGAAGCTTTCTTT
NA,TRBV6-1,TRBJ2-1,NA,CASTRTPAYNEQFF,TGTGCCAGCACGCGGACTCCGGCCTACAATGAGCAGTTCTTC
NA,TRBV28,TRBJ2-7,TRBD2,CASTGTSGSPSSYEQYF,TGTGCCAGCACCGGGACTAGCGGGAGTCCCTCCTCCTACGAGCAGTACTTC
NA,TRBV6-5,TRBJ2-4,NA,CASSLGGQAKNIQYF,TGTGCCAGCAGTTTGGGGGGTCAGGCCAAAAACATTCAGTACTTC
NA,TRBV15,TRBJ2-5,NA,CATSARLLSPAGETQYF,TGTGCCACCAGCGCCCGACTACTCAGTCCAGCCGGCGAGACCCAGTACTTC
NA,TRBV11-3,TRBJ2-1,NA,CASSGLASNEQFF,TGTGCCAGCAGTGGGTTAGCGTCAAATGAGCAGTTCTTC
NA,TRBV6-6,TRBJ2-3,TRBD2,CASSYGGGRDTQYF,TGTGCCAGCAGTTACGGGGGGGGGAGGGATACGCAGTATTTT
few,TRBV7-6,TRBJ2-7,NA,CASSFQGPYEQYF,TGTGCCAGCAGCTTTCAGGGTCCCTACGAGCAGTACTTC
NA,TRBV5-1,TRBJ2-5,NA,CASNRAGPWEETQYF,TGCGCCAGCAATAGGGCCGGCCCGTGGGAGGAGACCCAGTACTTC
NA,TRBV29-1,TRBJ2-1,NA,CSEFRTVNEQFF,TGCAGCGAGTTTAGGACTGTCAATGAGCAGTTCTTC
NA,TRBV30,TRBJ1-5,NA,CAWSQGWDQPQHF,TGTGCCTGGAGTCAGGGTTGGGATCAGCCCCAGCATTTT
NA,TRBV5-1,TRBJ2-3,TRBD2,CASSMAGDRTDTQYF,TGCGCCAGCAGCATGGCGGGGGATCGCACAGATACGCAGTATTTT
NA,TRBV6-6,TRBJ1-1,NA,CASRTSGQGTEAFF,TGTGCCAGCAGAACCTCCGGCCAGGGCACTGAAGCTTTCTTT
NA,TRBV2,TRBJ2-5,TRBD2,CASKESSGGASRETQYF,TGTGCCAGCAAAGAGTCTAGCGGGGGGGCGAGTCGAGAGACCCAGTACTTC
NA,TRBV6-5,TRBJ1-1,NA,CASSQRRTGNTEAFF,TGTGCCAGCAGTCAACGGAGGACGGGGAACACTGAAGCTTTCTTT
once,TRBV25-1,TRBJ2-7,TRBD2,CASTLAGSYEQYF,TGTGCCAGCACCCTAGCGGGGTCCTACGAGCAGTACTTC
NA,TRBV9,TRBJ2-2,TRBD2,CASGIRGVGRTGELFF,TGTGCCAGCGGAATACGGGGGGTGGGGAGAACCGGGGAGCTGTTTTTT
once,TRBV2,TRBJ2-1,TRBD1,CASSGDRVNEQFF,TGTGCCAGCAGTGGGGACAGGGTCAATGAGCAGTTCTTC
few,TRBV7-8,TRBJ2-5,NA,CASSSPSGGSAETQYF,TGTGCCAGCAGCTCCCCCTCCGGAGGGTCAGCAGAGACCCAGTACTTC
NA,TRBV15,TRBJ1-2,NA,CATSRGSYGYTF,TGTGCCACCAGCAGAGGGAGCTATGGCTACACCTTC
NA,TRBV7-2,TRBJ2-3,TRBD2,CASSATSGTDTQYF,TGTGCCAGCAGCGCTACTAGCGGCACAGATACGCAGTATTTT
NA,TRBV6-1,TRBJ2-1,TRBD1,CASSETPTGVGEQFF,TGTGCCAGCAGTGAAACACCGACAGGGGTAGGTGAGCAGTTCTTC
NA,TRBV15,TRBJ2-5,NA,CATSTQETQYF,TGTGCCACCAGCACACAAGAGACCCAGTACTTC
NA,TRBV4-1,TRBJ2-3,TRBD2,CASTRDSGITDTQYF,TGCGCCAGCACCAGGGATAGCGGGATCACAGATACGCAGTATTTT
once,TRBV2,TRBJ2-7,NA,CASSEALAAGIIPGYEQYF,TGTGCCAGCAGTGAAGCGCTTGCGGCAGGGATTATTCCTGGTTACGAGCAGTACTTC
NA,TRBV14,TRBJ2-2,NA,CASSPSVNTGELFF,TGTGCCAGCAGCCCCAGTGTCAACACCGGGGAGCTGTTTTTT
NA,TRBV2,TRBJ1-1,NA,CASNYRVLNTEAFF,TGTGCCAGCAATTACAGGGTATTGAACACTGAAGCTTTCTTT
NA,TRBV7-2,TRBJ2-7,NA,CASRTTTGPYEQYF,TGTGCCAGCAGAACTACGACAGGACCCTACGAGCAGTACTTC